One T cell receptor beta chain is described in this entry. The antigen this receptor binds is unknown. The record has no base qualities; no much larger clone is one base away. Genomic DNA was isolated from the sorted cells so that the TCRbeta CDR3 region could be sequenced. TCRbeta CDR3 regions were sequenced using the immunoSEQ Assay. TCRdb limited this immuneACCESS table to in-frame rearrangements with V and J called. A share of clones is missing; checked studies link under half to unresolved V genes, and the rest is unexplained. The sample contains around 72,000 clones, roughly 85% of them found a single time. The top ten clones comprise about a sixth of the sample. The data originate from a study of OX40 agonist ivuxolimab in advanced cancers. Study-level background: Ivuxolimab was an agonistic, fully human IgG2 monoclonal antibody directed against OX40 (CD134), a costimulatory receptor. Intravenous ivuxolimab was administered to patients every 2 weeks at six dose levels: 0.01, 0.1, 0.3, 1.5, 3 and 10 mg/kg. Of the roughly 52 dose-escalation patients, hepatocellular carcinoma was present in around 19, melanoma in around 15, renal cell carcinoma in 9 and head and neck cancer in 9. In the dose-escalation cohort, nearly 85% of patients were male, and the mean age was around 65 years with a range of roughly 23 to 79. Prior anti-PD-1, anti-PD-L1 or anti-CTLA-4 therapy was permitted, and 30% to 45% of dose-escalation patients had received checkpoint inhibitors. Partial responses were achieved by three dose-escalation patients, of whom one had hepatocellular carcinoma and two had cutaneous melanoma. Peripheral TCRbeta sequencing aimed to test whether ivuxolimab altered TCR sequence diversity and caused clonal T-cell expansion. The paper covers the monotherapy dose-escalation part of the phase I ivuxolimab trial, which included N ≈ 50 patients.

The study at large found these results: Low levels of normalized T-cell clonal expansion were also seen in some nonresponding patients. Antigen specificity was not determined for the clonally expanded peripheral T cells. At doses of 0.1 to 3.0 mg/kg, clonal expansion of both CD4+ and CD8+ blood T cells was observed from baseline to week 6. After ivuxolimab, CD8+ T cells had more expanded clones than CD4+ T cells on average. Partial responders in the 0.1-3.0 mg/kg groups had among the lowest normalized peripheral clonal expansion, especially among CD8+ T cells.

The trial excluded patients who had a history of autoimmune disease or were on systemic immunosuppression. In every dose cohort, peripheral blood was drawn for TCR sequencing at baseline, cycle 4 day 1, and cycle 7 day 1. Samples were obtained from an open-label, multicenter, first-in-human phase I dose-escalation trial of ivuxolimab. The trial enrolled adults with locally advanced or metastatic head and neck squamous cell, hepatocellular, melanoma or renal cell carcinoma. Before TCR sequencing, CD4+ T cells and CD8+ T cells from peripheral blood were sorted into separate populations. The TCR was taken from an adult with an advanced solid tumor such as melanoma, head and neck, liver or kidney cancer. This material consisted of CD4+ or CD8+ T cells sorted from blood, taken in a trial of the OX40 agonist ivuxolimab.

The CDR3 has the sequence CASSQWKWADRSSGNTIYF. The nucleotide sequence is given as TGCGCCAGCAGTCAATGGAAGTGGGCGGACAGGAGCTCTGGAAACACCATATATTTT. The sequence links TRBV23-1 to TRBJ1-3; TRBD1 agrees with 7 junctional bases. TRBV23-1 is an ORF; its function is uncertain. V ends up 1 base short and J 0 bases short, with an unmatched junction base count of 12. The CDR3 runs 19 residues from the cysteine to the phenylalanine. Only CDR3 DNA remains: 57 bases, in frame from the first base.